This T cell receptor (beta chain) was sequenced during a study of cytomegalovirus exposure and HLA in healthy donors. Findings of the study overall: Upon later analysis, HLA-associated TCR beta chains proved more clonally expanded than other, equally common chains. An analysis done earlier found most TCR beta V segments productive about 87% or about 30% of the time.

In this sample, this clone turned up a few times. Antigen specificity is unknown. Primers for the PCR totalled 60 Vbeta and 13 Jbeta. Methods used by the authors: Unique TCR beta chains totaled around 86 million in a later count, with approximately 10 million of them shared. Some clones are missing from TCRdb's copy, which holds only in-frame ones; the method was immunoSEQ multiplex PCR. The DNA was the basis for D and trimming; V, J and clone size are from that table. The table records around 150,000 clones, less than 90% of them present only once. Source material: PBMCs. The source is a male donor in good health and CMV-seropositive.

The CDR3 region has the DNA TGTGCCAGCAGCCTAGGACGGGTCGAGCAGTACTTC. Protein: CASSLGRVEQYF. This rearrangement joins TRBV11-2 to TRBJ2-7; D gene ambiguous. V lost 5 bases to trimming and J lost 6 bases, with 11 bases between them. The CDR3 runs 12 residues. CDR1 is SGHAT and CDR2 is FQNNGV in the germline V gene.